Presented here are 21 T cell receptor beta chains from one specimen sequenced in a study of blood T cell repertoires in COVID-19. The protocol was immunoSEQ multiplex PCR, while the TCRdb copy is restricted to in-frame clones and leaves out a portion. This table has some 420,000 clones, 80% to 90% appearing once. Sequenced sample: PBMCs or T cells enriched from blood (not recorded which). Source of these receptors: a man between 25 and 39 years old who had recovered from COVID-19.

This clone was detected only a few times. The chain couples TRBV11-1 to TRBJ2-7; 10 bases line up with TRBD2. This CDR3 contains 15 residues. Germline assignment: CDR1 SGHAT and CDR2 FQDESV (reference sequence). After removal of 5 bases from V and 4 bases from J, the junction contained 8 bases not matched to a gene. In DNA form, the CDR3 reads TGTGCCAGCAGCCTTGAGCGGGAGGGCCTTTACGAGCAGTACTTC. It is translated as CASSLEREGLYEQYF.

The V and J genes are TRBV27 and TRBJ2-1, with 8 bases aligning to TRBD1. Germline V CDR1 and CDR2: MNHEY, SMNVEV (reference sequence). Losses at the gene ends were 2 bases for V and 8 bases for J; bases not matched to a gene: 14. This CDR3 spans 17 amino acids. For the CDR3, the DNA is TGTGCCAGCAGTTTACTGGCTTCCGGGACAGGTGTCCATGAGCAGTTCTTC. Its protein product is CASSLLASGTGVHEQFF.

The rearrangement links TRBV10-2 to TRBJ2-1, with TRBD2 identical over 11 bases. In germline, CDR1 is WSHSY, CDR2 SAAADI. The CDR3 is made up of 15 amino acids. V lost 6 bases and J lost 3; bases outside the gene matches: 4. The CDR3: CASSFGTSGYNEQFF. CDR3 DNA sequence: TGCGCCAGCAGCTTTGGGACTAGCGGCTACAATGAGCAGTTCTTC.

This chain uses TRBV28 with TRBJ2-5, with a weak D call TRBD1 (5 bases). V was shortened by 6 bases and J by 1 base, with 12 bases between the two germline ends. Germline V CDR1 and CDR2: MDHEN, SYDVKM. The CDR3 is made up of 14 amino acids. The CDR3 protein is CASSTPTVQETQYF. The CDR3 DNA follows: TGTGCCAGCAGCACCCCGACAGTCCAAGAGACCCAGTACTTC.

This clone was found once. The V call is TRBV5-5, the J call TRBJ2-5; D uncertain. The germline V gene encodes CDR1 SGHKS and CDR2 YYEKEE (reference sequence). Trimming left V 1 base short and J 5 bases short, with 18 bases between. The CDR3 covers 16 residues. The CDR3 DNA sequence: TGTGCCAGCAGCTTGAATGGTCCAAGTCACTTGGAGACCCAGTACTTC. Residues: CASSLNGPSHLETQYF. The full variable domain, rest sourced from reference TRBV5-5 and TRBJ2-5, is DAGVTQSPTHLIKTRGQQVTLRCSPISGHKSVSWYQQVLGQGPQFIFQYYEKEERGRGNFPDRFSARQFPNYSSELNVNALLLGDSALYLCASSLNGPSHLETQYFGPGTRLLVL.

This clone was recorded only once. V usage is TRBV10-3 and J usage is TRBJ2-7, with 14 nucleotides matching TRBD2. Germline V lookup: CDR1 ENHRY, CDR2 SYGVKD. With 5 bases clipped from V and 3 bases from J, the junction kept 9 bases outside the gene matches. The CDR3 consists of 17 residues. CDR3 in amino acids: CAISTGTSGSSVYEQYF. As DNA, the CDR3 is TGTGCCATCAGTACCGGGACTAGCGGGAGTAGTGTCTACGAGCAGTACTTC.

As DNA, the CDR3 is TGTGCCAGCAACCCCCTAGCGGGAGGTACCTACGAGCAGTACTTC. Translating gives CASNPLAGGTYEQYF. This sequence joins TRBV6-5 and TRBJ2-7, with TRBD2 identical over 11 bases. Germline assignment: CDR1 MNHEY and CDR2 SVGAGI. The ends lost 7 bases at V and 2 bases at J; junction bases unmatched: 7. The CDR3 is made up of 15 amino acids.

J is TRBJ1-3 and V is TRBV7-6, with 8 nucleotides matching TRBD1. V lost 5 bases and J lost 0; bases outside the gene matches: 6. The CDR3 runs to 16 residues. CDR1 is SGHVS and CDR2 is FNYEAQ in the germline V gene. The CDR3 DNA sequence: TGTGCCAGCAGCCAACGAACAGGGGGCTCTGGAAACACCATATATTTT. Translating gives CASSQRTGGSGNTIYF.

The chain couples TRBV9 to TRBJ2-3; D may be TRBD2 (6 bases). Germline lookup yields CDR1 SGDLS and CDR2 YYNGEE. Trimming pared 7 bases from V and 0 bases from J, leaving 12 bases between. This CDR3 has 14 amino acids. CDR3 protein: CASAGSGSTDTQYF. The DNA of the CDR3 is TGTGCCAGCGCGGGTAGCGGTAGCACAGATACGCAGTATTTT. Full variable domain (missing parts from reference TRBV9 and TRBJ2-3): DSGVTQTPKHLITATGQRVTLRCSPRSGDLSVYWYQQSLDQGLQFLIQYYNGEERAKGNILERFSAQQFPDLHSELNLSSLELGDSALYFCASAGSGSTDTQYFGPGTRLTVL.

The CDR3 is CASSQVAEMTYNEQFF. CDR3 nucleotides: TGCGCCAGCAGCCAAGTAGCGGAGATGACCTACAATGAGCAGTTCTTC. The V call is TRBV10-1, the J call TRBJ2-1, with D possibly TRBD2 on 6 matching bases. The CDR3 is made up of 16 amino acids. Germline V CDR1 and CDR2: WNHNN, SYGVQD (reference sequence). V gave up 6 bases and J gave up 2 bases, with 17 bases separating them.

The CDR3 loop is CASNRGPGNTIYF. The CDR3 DNA sequence: TGTGCCAGCAACAGGGGGCCGGGAAACACCATATATTTT. The V and J genes are TRBV6-5 and TRBJ1-3; TRBD1 matches 9 bases. V shed 7 bases and J 4 bases; nucleotides not matched to a gene: 2. The CDR3 consists of 13 residues. Germline V gene lookup returns CDR1 MNHEY and CDR2 SVGAGI.

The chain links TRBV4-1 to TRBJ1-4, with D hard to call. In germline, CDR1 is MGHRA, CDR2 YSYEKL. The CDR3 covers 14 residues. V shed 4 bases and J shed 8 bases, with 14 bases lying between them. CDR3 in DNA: TGCGCCAGCAGCCGATCCACAACGGGAGAAAAACTGTTTTTT. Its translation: CASSRSTTGEKLFF.

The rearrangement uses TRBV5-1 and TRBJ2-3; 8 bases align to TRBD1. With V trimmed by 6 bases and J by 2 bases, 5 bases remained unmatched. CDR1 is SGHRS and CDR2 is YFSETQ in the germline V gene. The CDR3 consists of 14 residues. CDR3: CASTGDRITDTQYF. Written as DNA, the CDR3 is TGCGCCAGCACCGGGGACAGGATCACAGATACGCAGTATTTT.

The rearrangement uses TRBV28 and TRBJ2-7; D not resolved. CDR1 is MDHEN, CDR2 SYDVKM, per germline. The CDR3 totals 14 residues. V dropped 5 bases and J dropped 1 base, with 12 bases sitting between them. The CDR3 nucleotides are TGTGCCAGCAGTAACCTAGGAAATTCCTACGAGCAGTACTTC. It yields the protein CASSNLGNSYEQYF. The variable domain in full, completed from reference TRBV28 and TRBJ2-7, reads DVKVTQSSRYLVKRTGEKVFLECVQDMDHENMFWYRQDPGLGLRLIYFSYDVKMKEKGDIPEGYSVSREKKERFSLILESASTNQTSMYLCASSNLGNSYEQYFGPGTRLTVT.

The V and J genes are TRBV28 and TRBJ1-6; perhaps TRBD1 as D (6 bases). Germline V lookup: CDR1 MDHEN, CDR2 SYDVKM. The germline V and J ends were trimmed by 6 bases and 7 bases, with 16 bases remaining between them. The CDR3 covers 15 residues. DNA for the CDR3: TGTGCCAGCAGCCCACAGGGTACGGGGAATTCACCCCTCCACTTT. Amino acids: CASSPQGTGNSPLHF.

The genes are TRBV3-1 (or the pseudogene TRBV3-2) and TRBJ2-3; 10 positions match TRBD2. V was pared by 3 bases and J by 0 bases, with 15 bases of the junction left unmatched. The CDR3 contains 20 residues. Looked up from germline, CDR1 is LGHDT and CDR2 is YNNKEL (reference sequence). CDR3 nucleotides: TGTGCCAGCAGCCAGAAGGGGGGCAGCGGGAGGGTCCCTAGCACAGATACGCAGTATTTT. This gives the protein CASSQKGGSGRVPSTDTQYF.

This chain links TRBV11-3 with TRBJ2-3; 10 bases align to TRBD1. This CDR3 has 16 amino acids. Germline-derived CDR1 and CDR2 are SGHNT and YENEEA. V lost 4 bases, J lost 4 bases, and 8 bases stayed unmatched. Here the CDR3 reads CASSSRQGAPPDTQYF. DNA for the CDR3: TGTGCCAGCAGCTCTCGACAGGGGGCTCCTCCAGATACGCAGTATTTT.

CDR3 loop: CAISGSNGLAGGLLAGELFF. The DNA of the CDR3 is TGTGCCATCAGTGGTTCCAACGGACTAGCGGGAGGGCTCTTGGCCGGGGAGCTGTTTTTT. The chain couples TRBV10-3 to TRBJ2-2; 15 positions agree with TRBD2. Germline CDR1 ENHRY, CDR2 SYGVKD. The CDR3 is 20 residues long. V lost 4 bases, J lost 6 bases, and 15 bases stayed unmatched.

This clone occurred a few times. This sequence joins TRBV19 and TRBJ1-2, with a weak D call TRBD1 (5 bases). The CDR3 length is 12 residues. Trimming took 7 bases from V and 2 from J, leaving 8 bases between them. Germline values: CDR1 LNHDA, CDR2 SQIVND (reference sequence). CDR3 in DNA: TGTGCCAGTACGTCAGGGAACTATGGCTACACCTTC. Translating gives CASTSGNYGYTF.

The CDR3 DNA sequence: TGTGCCTGGGGGGGACTAGCGGAGCGGTTTGGGGCCAACGTCCTGACTTTC. It yields the protein CAWGGLAERFGANVLTF. The chain combines TRBV30 with TRBJ2-6, with TRBD2 matching over 11 bases. CDR1 GTSNPN and CDR2 SVGIG come from the germline V gene (reference sequence). This CDR3 comprises 17 residues. V was clipped by 5 bases and J by 3 bases; unmatched bases: 9.

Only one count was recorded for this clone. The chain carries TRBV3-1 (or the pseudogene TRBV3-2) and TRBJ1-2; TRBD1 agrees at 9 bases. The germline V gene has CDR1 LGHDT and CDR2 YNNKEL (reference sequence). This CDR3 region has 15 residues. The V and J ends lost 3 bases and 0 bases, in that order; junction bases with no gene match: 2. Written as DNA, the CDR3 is TGTGCCAGCAGCCAGGGACAGGGACCTAACTATGGCTACACCTTC. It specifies CASSQGQGPNYGYTF.